The TCR beta chain under discussion was sequenced for a study of control samples from healthy donors and cancer patients. From germline, CDR1 is SGHTA and CDR2 FQGNSA. V lost 2 bases and J lost 5, with 13 bases in between. This CDR3 is 14 amino acids long. This table comes from immunoSEQ multiplex PCR, and its TCRdb copy is limited to in-frame clones, with some not included. The data show 100,000 to 150,000 clones, roughly nine tenths seen once. Sequencing used PBMCs. The sequence was collected from a man aged 50 or older with head and neck cancer. V is TRBV7-2 and J is TRBJ2-7, with D tentatively TRBD1 (6 bases). The DNA of the CDR3 is TGTGCCAGCAGCTTAAACAGGGCCGGTCACGAGCAGTACTTC. Translating gives CASSLNRAGHEQYF.